This is a list of T cell receptor beta chains from one sample in a study of blood T cell repertoires in COVID-19. Generated by immunoSEQ multiplex PCR, the TCRdb table keeps only in-frame clones and is missing some. Of about 240,000 clones listed, around 86% are singletons. The sequencing sample was made of peripheral blood. These receptors originate from a young man who had recovered from COVID-19. CDR3s include the opening cysteine and the closing phenylalanine or tryptophan. A D gene is named only where the DNA matches it firmly. For some rows the clone size is stated as once, few or many, or as a class when expanded; others skip it.

>TRBJ2-5|-|-|TRBV13
CASSLGPGIPETQYF
TGTGCCAGCAGCTTAGGCCCAGGGATCCCAGAGACCCAGTACTTC
>TRBJ2-3|TRBD2|-|TRBV19
CASSIDSGGLDTQYF
TGTGCCAGTAGTATAGATAGCGGGGGGTTAGATACGCAGTATTTT
>TRBJ2-7|TRBD2|-|TRBV4-1
CASSQGGGLAREQYF
TGCGCCAGCAGCCAAGGGGGGGGACTAGCTCGCGAGCAGTACTTC
>TRBJ1-1|-|few|TRBV6-1
CASSEEKGVNTEAFF
TGTGCCAGCAGTGAAGAGAAGGGGGTGAACACTGAAGCTTTCTTT
>TRBJ1-2|TRBD1|-|TRBV28
CASSPGQGPYGYTF
TGTGCCAGCAGTCCGGGACAGGGACCCTATGGCTACACCTTC
>TRBJ1-2|TRBD1|many|TRBV3-1/TRBV3-2
CASSPSDRGRDVTF
TGTGCCAGCAGCCCGTCCGACAGGGGGAGGGATGTCACCTTC
>TRBJ1-2|TRBD1|-|TRBV2
CASRIGTGNNYGYTF
TGTGCCAGCAGAATTGGGACAGGGAATAACTATGGCTACACCTTC
>TRBJ2-1|-|-|TRBV19
CASSIGGARGNVQTNEQFF
TGTGCCAGTAGTATTGGGGGGGCAAGAGGGAACGTACAAACGAATGAGCAGTTCTTC
>TRBJ2-3|TRBD2|-|TRBV6-1
CASSESRLAGVRNTQYF
TGTGCCAGCAGTGAATCGCGGCTAGCGGGGGTACGGAATACGCAGTATTTT
>TRBJ1-3|-|-|TRBV7-9
CASSLEGGSGNTIYF
TGTGCCAGCAGCTTAGAAGGGGGATCTGGAAACACCATATATTTT
>TRBJ2-1|-|-|TRBV6-5
CATAVAESGVHEQFF
TGTGCCACGGCGGTAGCGGAAAGTGGAGTCCATGAGCAGTTCTTC
>TRBJ2-2|TRBD2|-|TRBV28
CASSLLAGGPTGELFF
TGTGCCAGCAGTTTACTAGCGGGGGGGCCCACCGGGGAGCTGTTTTTT
>TRBJ2-5|TRBD2|-|TRBV29-1
CSGLAGPGGETQYF
TGCAGCGGATTAGCGGGGCCCGGGGGGGAGACCCAGTACTTC
>TRBJ1-6|TRBD1|few|TRBV19
CASSDRENSPLHF
TGTGCCAGTAGTGACAGGGAAAATTCACCCCTCCACTTT
>TRBJ1-4|-|once|TRBV7-9
CASSVTATNEKLFF
TGTGCCAGCAGTGTGACAGCAACTAATGAAAAACTGTTTTTT
>TRBJ1-4|-|-|TRBV19
CASRSVGGEKLFF
TGTGCCAGCCGAAGTGTGGGAGGCGAAAAACTGTTTTTT
>TRBJ1-2|TRBD1|-|TRBV7-9
CASSAGTGRNYGYTF
TGTGCCAGCAGCGCGGGGACAGGGAGGAACTATGGCTACACCTTC
>TRBJ2-6|-|-|TRBV21-1
CASSRPVSGANVLTF
TGTGCCAGCAGCAGGCCAGTCTCTGGGGCCAACGTCCTGACTTTC
>TRBJ2-3|-|-|TRBV7-3
CASSHSSTDTQYF
TGTGCCAGCAGCCACTCCAGCACAGATACGCAGTATTTT
>TRBJ1-5|-|-|TRBV7-8
CASSEHQGEGPQHF
TGTGCCAGCAGCGAACACCAGGGTGAAGGGCCCCAGCATTTT
>TRBJ1-1|-|-|TRBV27
CASIEGGGNTEAFF
TGTGCCAGCATAGAAGGGGGTGGGAACACTGAAGCTTTCTTT
>TRBJ2-1|TRBD1|-|TRBV19
CASRDREGGEQFF
TGTGCCAGTAGGGACAGGGAAGGGGGTGAGCAGTTCTTC
>TRBJ1-6|TRBD1|-|TRBV7-2
CASSSRQGYSPLHF
TGTGCCAGCAGCTCCCGACAGGGTTATTCACCCCTCCACTTT
>TRBJ1-6|TRBD1|-|TRBV7-2
CASSLTGGRSPLHF
TGTGCCAGCAGCTTAACAGGGGGTCGTTCACCCCTCCACTTT
>TRBJ2-5|-|-|TRBV5-6
CASSLVSRGPQYF
TGTGCCAGCAGCTTGGTGTCCCGTGGGCCCCAGTACTTC
>TRBJ1-6|-|-|TRBV5-6
CASSLGTGRSYNSPLHF
TGTGCCAGCAGCTTGGGAACAGGTCGCTCCTATAATTCACCCCTCCACTTT
>TRBJ1-6|TRBD1|once|TRBV6-4
CASSVGTGGGSPLHF
TGTGCCAGCAGTGTCGGGACAGGGGGAGGTTCACCCCTCCACTTT
>TRBJ2-7|-|-|TRBV9
CASSVGTEAYEQYF
TGTGCCAGCAGCGTAGGTACGGAGGCCTACGAGCAGTACTTC
>TRBJ2-1|TRBD1|-|TRBV10-3
CAISESDRSNNEQFF
TGTGCCATCAGTGAGTCGGACAGGTCTAACAATGAGCAGTTCTTC
>TRBJ1-2|-|-|TRBV6-1
CASSDPWRTYGYTF
TGTGCCAGCAGTGACCCCTGGAGGACCTATGGCTACACCTTC
>TRBJ2-5|-|-|TRBV5-1
CASSFADTQETQYF
TGCGCCAGCAGCTTCGCGGATACCCAAGAGACCCAGTACTTC
>TRBJ1-1|-|-|TRBV5-4
CASSLGQSNTEAFF
TGTGCCAGCAGCTTGGGACAGTCGAACACTGAAGCTTTCTTT
>TRBJ1-1|-|-|TRBV6-1
CASSERTEAFF
TGTGCCAGCAGTGAACGCACTGAAGCTTTCTTT
>TRBJ1-5|TRBD1|-|TRBV18
CASSPRDRVGQPQHF
TGTGCCAGCTCACCACGGGACAGGGTAGGTCAGCCCCAGCATTTT
>TRBJ2-2|-|-|TRBV7-9
CASSLTRGHTGELFF
TGTGCCAGCAGCTTGACAAGGGGCCACACCGGGGAGCTGTTTTTT
>TRBJ1-2|TRBD1|-|TRBV4-2
CASSQGTGGASNYGYTF
TGTGCCAGCAGCCAAGGGACAGGGGGCGCGTCTAACTATGGCTACACCTTC
>TRBJ2-3|-|-|TRBV14
CASSQPGGRYTQYF
TGTGCCAGCAGCCAACCGGGGGGCAGGTATACGCAGTATTTT
>TRBJ2-7|TRBD2|-|TRBV10-1
CASSEKGTTFCEQYF
TGCGCCAGCAGTGAGAAAGGGACTACCTTTTGCGAGCAGTACTTC
>TRBJ1-1|-|-|TRBV9
CASSGLGQNTEAFF
TGTGCCAGCAGCGGGCTGGGGCAGAACACTGAAGCTTTCTTT
>TRBJ1-1|-|-|TRBV5-6
CASSLGPGNTEAFF
TGTGCCAGCAGCTTGGGGCCGGGGAACACTGAAGCTTTCTTT
>TRBJ2-7|-|once|TRBV7-6
CASSLLPPGSDAYEQYF
TGTGCCAGCAGCTTACTGCCTCCGGGGAGCGATGCCTACGAGCAGTACTTC
>TRBJ2-7|-|-|TRBV4-1
CASSQARGGSEQYF
TGCGCCAGCAGCCAAGCCAGGGGCGGGTCCGAGCAGTACTTC
>TRBJ1-4|TRBD1|-|TRBV18
CASSLTGGAGNEKLFF
TGTGCCAGCTCACTAACAGGGGGCGCGGGGAATGAAAAACTGTTTTTT
>TRBJ1-1|TRBD1|-|TRBV18
CASSAGGSNTEAFF
TGTGCCAGCTCGGCAGGGGGGTCGAACACTGAAGCTTTCTTT
>TRBJ1-3|-|-|TRBV27
CASSSTGFTGNTIYF
TGTGCCAGCAGTTCGACAGGTTTTACTGGAAACACCATATATTTT
>TRBJ2-6|-|-|TRBV10-3
CAISERVGGTGANVLTF
TGTGCCATCAGTGAAAGGGTCGGGGGAACTGGGGCCAACGTCCTGACTTTC
>TRBJ2-7|-|few|TRBV5-4
CASSFQANEQYF
TGTGCCAGCAGCTTTCAGGCCAACGAGCAGTACTTC
>TRBJ2-5|-|-|TRBV24-1
CATSVIPGILETQYF
TGTGCCACCAGTGTTATCCCGGGAATTTTGGAGACCCAGTACTTC
>TRBJ2-6|TRBD2|-|TRBV7-9
CASSVSSGANSGANVLTF
TGTGCCAGCAGCGTTTCTAGCGGGGCTAACTCTGGGGCCAACGTCCTGACTTTC
>TRBJ1-1|-|-|TRBV4-1
CASSWIPRSPRGTEAFF
TGCGCCAGCAGCTGGATTCCCCGTTCGCCCCGGGGCACTGAAGCTTTCTTT
>TRBJ1-2|-|many|TRBV12-3/TRBV12-4
CASSFQDYGYTF
TGTGCCAGCAGTTTTCAGGACTATGGCTACACCTTC